These T cell receptor beta chains were read from a single sample in a study of OX40 agonist ivuxolimab in advanced cancers. Clones were read by immunoSEQ multiplex PCR, and TCRdb kept only the in-frame ones, dropping some. The sample lists tens of thousands of clones; around 90% were seen once. The sequences come from CD4+ or CD8+ T cells sorted from blood, collected in a trial of the OX40 agonist ivuxolimab. The receptors were sampled from an adult with an advanced solid tumor such as melanoma, head and neck, liver or kidney cancer. Both conserved end residues are trimmed from each CDR3.

j_call,v_call,cdr3_aa
TRBJ2-7,TRBV21-1,ASTETGRGLYEQY
TRBJ2-7,TRBV5-1,ASSYSSYEQY
TRBJ1-4,TRBV6-1,ASSFNEKLF
TRBJ2-7,TRBV13,ASSPGTASGVEQY
TRBJ1-4,TRBV7-9,ASSLWRVKGIEKLF
TRBJ2-5,TRBV5-1,ASSLGSSGRAPQETQY
TRBJ2-7,TRBV28,ASSFHLGDLKYEQY
TRBJ2-3,TRBV7-2,ATRGGVRTDTQY
TRBJ2-3,TRBV10-3,AISDLDRVTADTQY
TRBJ2-3,TRBV6-1,ASSGQITDTQY
TRBJ1-5,TRBV11-2,ASSYTQYSNQPQH
TRBJ2-2,TRBV13,ASSFGLASGELF
TRBJ2-1,TRBV7-6,ASSWGLAGGLTSYNEQF
TRBJ1-1,TRBV19,ASSIGRSGAMNTEAF
TRBJ2-1,TRBV29-1,SSRRDRSYNEQF
TRBJ2-1,TRBV7-8,ASSLDRGNEQF
TRBJ2-2,TRBV11-1,ASSITGPRAGELF
TRBJ2-3,TRBV2,ASSVTSGRAATQY
TRBJ2-3,TRBV18,ASSPAGGLGDTQY
TRBJ1-6,TRBV28,ASRRGGIDNSPLH
TRBJ2-2,TRBV6-1,ASSTGQGTGELF
TRBJ2-1,TRBV7-9,ASSPRWGGAYNEQF
TRBJ2-3,TRBV19,ASSIAASTDTQY
TRBJ2-5,TRBV10-2,ASRGFGGRLQETQY
TRBJ2-1,TRBV5-3,ARSLRWRVRANEQF
TRBJ2-2,TRBV7-2,ASNLVKAAGELF
TRBJ1-5,TRBV5-1,ASSPGGGQPQH
TRBJ2-1,TRBV27,ASSSPGLAGLSSYNEQF
TRBJ1-2,TRBV27,ASRSWSGAGGYT
TRBJ2-4,TRBV11-3,ASSLSPGQGDIQY
TRBJ2-1,TRBV27,ASSSRLAGGVYNEQF
TRBJ2-1,TRBV6-5,ASSSIGEQF
TRBJ2-3,TRBV5-4,ASSSQREFADTQY
TRBJ2-5,TRBV6-4,ASPKWVAREETQY
TRBJ2-5,TRBV19,ASGESMGPLETQY
TRBJ2-5,TRBV5-4,ASLTSGKQETQY
TRBJ1-1,TRBV5-5,ASSRDQNALWAF
TRBJ1-1,TRBV19,ASRGAAGLNTEAF
TRBJ2-2,TRBV30,AWSVIAREKRAGELF
TRBJ2-5,TRBV5-1,ASSLVSGTQY
TRBJ2-2,TRBV9,ASSVTGVSTGELF
TRBJ2-1,TRBV30,AWSGGSGKNNEQF
TRBJ2-7,TRBV21-1,ASSKVPRRGSYEQY
TRBJ2-5,TRBV4-2,ASSQGAGGGQETQY
TRBJ1-5,TRBV2,ASSEARSNQPQH
TRBJ1-1,TRBV28,ASSVTGYPEAF
TRBJ2-3,TRBV28,ASSFAGTRADTQY
TRBJ2-2,TRBV19,ASTLSGRDTGELF
TRBJ2-7,TRBV2,ASSRGTSGKMPYEQY
TRBJ2-3,TRBV5-1,ASSLVPSGRAADTQY
TRBJ2-3,TRBV5-1,ASSRGQLTDTQY
TRBJ2-3,TRBV30,AWSVRGGTDTQY
TRBJ2-3,TRBV18,ASSPKLDWTGTLTDTQY
TRBJ2-1,TRBV6-1,ASRGLPLKQF
TRBJ1-1,TRBV19,ASLPGQGGTEAF
TRBJ2-2,TRBV19,ASSIRKADYTGELF
TRBJ1-1,TRBV6-1,ASSLAGLTEAF
TRBJ2-1,TRBV25-1,ASNAGEGDEQF
TRBJ2-3,TRBV18,ASSLNRDTLPTDTQY